This T cell receptor (beta chain) is drawn from a study of CD8+ T cells in alopecia areata. Background on the study: Treated patients swallowed 5 to 10 mg of oral tofacitinib twice daily.

Sequencing templates came from extracted RNA that was reverse transcribed into cDNA. Profiled with immunoSEQ multiplex PCR; TCRdb holds only in-frame clones, not every one. The sample includes over 200,000 clones, roughly 57% of them seen just once. This clone was detected a few times. Germline V gene lookup returns CDR1 SGDLS and CDR2 YYNGEE. The V and J ends lost 3 bases and 1 base respectively, with 13 bases between them. The CDR3 is 15 residues long. The rearrangement links TRBV9 to TRBJ1-2, with a tentative D call TRBD1 (6 bases). The TCR comes from a human donor with alopecia areata. Specimen: CD4+ T cells sorted from blood, collected at week 0. The CDR3 DNA reads as TGTGCCAGCAGCGCGACGGGACAACATAACTATGGCTACACCTTC. Amino acid sequence: CASSATGQHNYGYTF.